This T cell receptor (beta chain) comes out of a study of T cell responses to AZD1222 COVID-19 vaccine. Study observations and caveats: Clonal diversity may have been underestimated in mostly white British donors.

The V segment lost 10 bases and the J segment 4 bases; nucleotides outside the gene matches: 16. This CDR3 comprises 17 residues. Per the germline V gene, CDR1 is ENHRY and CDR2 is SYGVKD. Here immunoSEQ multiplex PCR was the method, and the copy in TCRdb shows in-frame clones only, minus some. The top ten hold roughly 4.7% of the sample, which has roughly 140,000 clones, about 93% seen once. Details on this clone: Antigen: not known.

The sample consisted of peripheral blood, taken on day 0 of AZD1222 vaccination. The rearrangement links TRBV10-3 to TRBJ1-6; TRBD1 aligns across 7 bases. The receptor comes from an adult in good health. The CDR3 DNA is TGTGCCACTCGCGGGGGGCAGGGGGTGTTGTATAATTCACCCCTCCACTTT. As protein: CATRGGQGVLYNSPLHF.